This T cell receptor beta chain was recorded in a study of T cell responses to AZD1222 COVID-19 vaccine. Method: immunoSEQ multiplex PCR; TCRdb's copy keeps in-frame clones and lacks some. The profile shows about 150,000 clones, about nine tenths of them singletons. CDR1 is SGHAT, CDR2 FQNNGV, per germline. The CDR3 totals 14 residues. The V gene lost 1 base and the J gene lost 7 bases, with 14 bases spanning the gap. This receptor was taken from an adult in good health. The chain couples TRBV11-2 to TRBJ2-7; the D call may be TRBD1 or TRBD2 (6 bases each). The source was peripheral blood, collected on day 0 of AZD1222 vaccination. CDR3 protein: CASSLVPGASEQYF. The CDR3 DNA is TGTGCCAGCAGCTTAGTACCGGGGGCGTCTGAGCAGTACTTC.